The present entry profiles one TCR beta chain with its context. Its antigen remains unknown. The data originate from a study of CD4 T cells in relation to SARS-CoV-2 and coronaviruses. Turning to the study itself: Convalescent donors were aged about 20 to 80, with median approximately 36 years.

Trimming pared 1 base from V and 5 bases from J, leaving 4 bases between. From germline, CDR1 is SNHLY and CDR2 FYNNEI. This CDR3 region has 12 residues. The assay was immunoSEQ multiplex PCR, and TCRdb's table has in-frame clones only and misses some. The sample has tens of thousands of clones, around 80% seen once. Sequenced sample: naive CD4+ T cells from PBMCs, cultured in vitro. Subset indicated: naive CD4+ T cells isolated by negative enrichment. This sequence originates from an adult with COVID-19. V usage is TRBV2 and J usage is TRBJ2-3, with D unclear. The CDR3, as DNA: TGTGCCAGCAGTGAAGAGAAAGATACGCAGTATTTT. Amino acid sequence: CASSEEKDTQYF. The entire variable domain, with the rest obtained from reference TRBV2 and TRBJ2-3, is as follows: EPEVTQTPSHQVTQMGQEVILRCVPISNHLYFYWYRQILGQKVEFLVSFYNNEISEKSEIFDDQFSVERPDGSNFTLKIRSTKLEDSAMYFCASSEEKDTQYFGPGTRLTVL.